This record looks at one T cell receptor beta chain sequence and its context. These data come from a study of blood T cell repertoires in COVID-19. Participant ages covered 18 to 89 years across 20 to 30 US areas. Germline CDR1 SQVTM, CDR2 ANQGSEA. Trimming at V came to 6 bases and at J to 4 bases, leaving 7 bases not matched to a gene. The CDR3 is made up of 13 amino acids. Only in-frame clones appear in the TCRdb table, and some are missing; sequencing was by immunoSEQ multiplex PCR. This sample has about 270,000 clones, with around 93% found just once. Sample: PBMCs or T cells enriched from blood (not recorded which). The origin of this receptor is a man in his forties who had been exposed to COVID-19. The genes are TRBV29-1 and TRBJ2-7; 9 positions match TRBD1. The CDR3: CSVGQGNLYEQYF. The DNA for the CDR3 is TGCAGCGTCGGACAGGGGAATCTTTACGAGCAGTACTTC.